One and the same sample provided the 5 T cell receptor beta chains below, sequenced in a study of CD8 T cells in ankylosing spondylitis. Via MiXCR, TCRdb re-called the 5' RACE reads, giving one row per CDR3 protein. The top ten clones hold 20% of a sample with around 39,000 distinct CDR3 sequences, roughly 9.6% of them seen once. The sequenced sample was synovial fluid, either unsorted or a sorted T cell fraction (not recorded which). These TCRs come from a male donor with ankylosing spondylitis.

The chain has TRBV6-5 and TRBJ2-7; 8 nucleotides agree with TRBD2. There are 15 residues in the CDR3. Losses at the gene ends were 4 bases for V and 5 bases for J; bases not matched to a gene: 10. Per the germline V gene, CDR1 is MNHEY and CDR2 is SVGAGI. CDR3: CASSSFSGLVNEQYF. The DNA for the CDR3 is TGTGCCAGCAGTTCCTTCTCGGGACTAGTCAACGAGCAGTACTTC.

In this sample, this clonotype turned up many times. CDR3 bases: TGTGCCTCTCAACTTAGCGGGAGCTACAATGAGCAGTTCTTC. Protein sequence: CASQLSGSYNEQFF. The V and J genes are TRBV28 and TRBJ2-1, with 9 nucleotides matching TRBD2. CDR1 is MDHEN and CDR2 is SYDVKM in the germline V gene. J gave up 3 bases and V 11 bases, and 8 bases lay outside the gene matches. There are 14 residues in the CDR3.

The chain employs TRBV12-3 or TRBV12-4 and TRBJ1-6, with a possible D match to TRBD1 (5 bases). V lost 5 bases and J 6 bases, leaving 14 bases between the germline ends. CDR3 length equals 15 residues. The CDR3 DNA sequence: TGTGCCAGCAGTCCTTCGGGGAGGGGTAATTCACCCCTCCACTTT. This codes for CASSPSGRGNSPLHF.

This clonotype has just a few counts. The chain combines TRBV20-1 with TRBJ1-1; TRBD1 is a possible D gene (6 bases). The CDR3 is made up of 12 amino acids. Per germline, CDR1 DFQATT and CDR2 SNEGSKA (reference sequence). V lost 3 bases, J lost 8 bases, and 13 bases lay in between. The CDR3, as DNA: TGCAGTGCTAGTAAGGGGGGGGCAGAAGCTTTCTTT. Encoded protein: CSASKGGAEAFF.

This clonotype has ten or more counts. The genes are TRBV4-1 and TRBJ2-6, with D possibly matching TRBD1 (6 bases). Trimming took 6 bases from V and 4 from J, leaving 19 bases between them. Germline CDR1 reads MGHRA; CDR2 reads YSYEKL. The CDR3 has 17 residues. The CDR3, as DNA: TGCGCCAGCAGAGGGGGATCCATGACGGCCGGGGCCAACGTCCTGACTTTC. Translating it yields CASRGGSMTAGANVLTF.